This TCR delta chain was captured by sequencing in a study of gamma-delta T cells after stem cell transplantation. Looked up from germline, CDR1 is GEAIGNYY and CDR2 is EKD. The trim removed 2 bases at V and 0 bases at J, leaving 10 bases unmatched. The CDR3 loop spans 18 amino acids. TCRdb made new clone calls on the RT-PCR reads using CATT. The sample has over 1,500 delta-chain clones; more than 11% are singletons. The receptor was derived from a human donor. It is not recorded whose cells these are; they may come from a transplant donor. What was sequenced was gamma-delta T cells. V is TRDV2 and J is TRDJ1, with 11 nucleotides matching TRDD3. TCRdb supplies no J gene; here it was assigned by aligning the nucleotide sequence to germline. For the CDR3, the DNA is TGTGCCTGTGACATAGTGGGGGATACGCGATCTTACACCGATAAACTCATCTTT. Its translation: CACDIVGDTRSYTDKLIF.